Detailed here is one T cell receptor beta chain. Its antigen is unidentified. Here immunoSEQ multiplex PCR was the method, and the copy in TCRdb shows in-frame clones only, minus some. The sample carries approximately 150,000 clones, roughly 86% recorded once. This sample stems from a study of cytomegalovirus exposure and HLA in healthy donors. Overall study findings and caveats: Among the CMV-associated chains, three were confirmed in vitro as specific for CMV antigens. According to reports, the classifier identified cytomegalovirus status with high specificity and sensitivity. The study found most TCR sequences rare, yet found some public TCRs in many donors.

Among the 100 to 150 subjects of the validation cohort, separate from the approximately 700-subject first cohort, were the donors. The CDR3 is 15 residues long. V gave up 5 bases and J gave up 5 bases; unmatched junction bases: 10. The germline gives CDR1 SEHNR, CDR2 FQNEAQ (reference sequence). Specimen: PBMCs. V is TRBV7-9 and J is TRBJ1-2, with 8 bases that match TRBD1. The TCR sequence derives from a man between 18 and 29 years old in good health and CMV-seropositive. CDR3 protein: CASSLPWTGKYGYTF. The CDR3 nucleotides are TGTGCCAGCAGCCTGCCTTGGACAGGGAAGTATGGCTACACCTTC.